The sequence of this T cell receptor beta chain was determined in a study of cytomegalovirus exposure and HLA in healthy donors. The study, taken as a whole, reports: Reported findings show TCR beta sequences accurately forecast HLA-A and HLA-B alleles in most subjects. Further analysis, carried out later, found HLA-associated TCR beta chains more clonally expanded than equally common other chains.

A remark on this clone: Its antigen is unknown.

A multiplex PCR was run with 60 Vbeta primers and 13 Jbeta primers. The repertoire was sequenced with immunoSEQ multiplex PCR; TCRdb's copy has only in-frame clones and lacks some. In the table there are 100,000 or so clones, 77% of which are singletons. V dropped 5 bases and J dropped 5 bases, with 12 bases sitting between them. The CDR3 covers 13 residues. Germline CDR1 MDHEN, CDR2 SYDVKM. Sample: PBMCs. The chain links TRBV28 to TRBJ1-2; a weak D match, TRBD1 (5 bases). The TCR was taken from a woman aged 40-49 years in good health and CMV-seropositive. CDR3 in amino acids: CASSMTVQYGYTF. The CDR3 nucleotides read TGTGCCAGCAGTATGACAGTGCAATATGGCTACACCTTC.